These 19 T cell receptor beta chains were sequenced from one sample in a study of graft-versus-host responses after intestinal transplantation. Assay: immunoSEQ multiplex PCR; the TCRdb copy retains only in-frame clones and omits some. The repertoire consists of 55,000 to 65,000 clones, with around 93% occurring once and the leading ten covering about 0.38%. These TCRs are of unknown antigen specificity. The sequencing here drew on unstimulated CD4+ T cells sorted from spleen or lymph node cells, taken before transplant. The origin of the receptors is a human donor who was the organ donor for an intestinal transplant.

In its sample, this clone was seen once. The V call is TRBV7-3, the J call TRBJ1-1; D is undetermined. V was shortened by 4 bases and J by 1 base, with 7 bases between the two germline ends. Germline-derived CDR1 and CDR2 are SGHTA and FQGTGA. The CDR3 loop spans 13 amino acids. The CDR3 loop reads CASSSYRNTEAFF. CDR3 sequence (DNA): TGTGCCAGCAGCTCGTACAGGAACACTGAAGCTTTCTTT.

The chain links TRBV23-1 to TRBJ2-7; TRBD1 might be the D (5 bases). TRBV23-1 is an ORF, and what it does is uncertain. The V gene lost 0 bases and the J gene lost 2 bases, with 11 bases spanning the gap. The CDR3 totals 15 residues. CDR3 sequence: CASSQSPEGAYEQYF. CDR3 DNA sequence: TGCGCCAGCAGTCAATCCCCAGAAGGGGCCTACGAGCAGTACTTC.

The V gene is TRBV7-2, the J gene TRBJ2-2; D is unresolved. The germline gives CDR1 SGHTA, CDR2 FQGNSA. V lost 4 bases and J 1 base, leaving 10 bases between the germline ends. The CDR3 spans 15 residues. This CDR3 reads CASSSQPGNTGELFF. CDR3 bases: TGTGCCAGCAGCTCGCAACCGGGGAACACCGGGGAGCTGTTTTTT.

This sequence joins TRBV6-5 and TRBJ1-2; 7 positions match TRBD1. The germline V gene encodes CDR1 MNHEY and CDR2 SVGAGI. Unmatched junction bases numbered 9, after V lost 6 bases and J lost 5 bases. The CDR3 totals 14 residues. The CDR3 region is CASRAGQVGYGYTF. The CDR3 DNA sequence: TGTGCCAGCAGAGCCGGACAGGTGGGATATGGCTACACCTTC.

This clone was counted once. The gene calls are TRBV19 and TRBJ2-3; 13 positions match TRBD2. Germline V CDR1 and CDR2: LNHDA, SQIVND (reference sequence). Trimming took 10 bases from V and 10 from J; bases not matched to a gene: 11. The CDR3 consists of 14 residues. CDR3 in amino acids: CATRTSGGFPSQYF. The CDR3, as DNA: TGTGCCACCCGGACTAGCGGGGGCTTCCCATCGCAGTATTTT.

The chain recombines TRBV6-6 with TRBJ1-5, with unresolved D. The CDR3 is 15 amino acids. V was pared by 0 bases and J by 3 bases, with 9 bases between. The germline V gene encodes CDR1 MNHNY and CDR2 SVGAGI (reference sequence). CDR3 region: CASSYSSQPNQPQHF. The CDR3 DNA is TGTGCCAGCAGTTACTCGTCACAGCCCAATCAGCCCCAGCATTTT.

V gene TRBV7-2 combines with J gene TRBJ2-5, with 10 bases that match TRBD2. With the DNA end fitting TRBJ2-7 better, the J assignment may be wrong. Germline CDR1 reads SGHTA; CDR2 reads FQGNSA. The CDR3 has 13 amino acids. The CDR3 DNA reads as TGTGCCAGCAGCGTCAGCGGGGGGGACGAGCAGTACTTC. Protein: CASSVSGGDEQYF.

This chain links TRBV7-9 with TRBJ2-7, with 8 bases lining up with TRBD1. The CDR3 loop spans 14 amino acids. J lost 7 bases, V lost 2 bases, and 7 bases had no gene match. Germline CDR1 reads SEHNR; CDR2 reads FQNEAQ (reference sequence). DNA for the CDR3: TGTGCCAGCAGCTTAAGGCAGGGGGCTGGAGAGCAGTACTTC. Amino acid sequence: CASSLRQGAGEQYF.

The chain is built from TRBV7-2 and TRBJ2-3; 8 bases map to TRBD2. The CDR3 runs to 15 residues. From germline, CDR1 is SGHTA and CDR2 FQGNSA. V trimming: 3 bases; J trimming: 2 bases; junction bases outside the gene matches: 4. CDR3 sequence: CASSLRGDLTDTQYF. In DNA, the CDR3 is TGTGCCAGCAGCTTGCGGGGGGACCTCACAGATACGCAGTATTTT.

This CDR3 reads CASSFWTSSGELFF. CDR3 nucleotides: TGTGCCAGCAGTTTCTGGACTAGTTCCGGGGAGCTGTTTTTT. This sequence joins TRBV6-1 and TRBJ2-2; TRBD2 aligns across 7 bases. The CDR3 contains 14 residues. Trimming took 5 bases from V and 6 from J; bases not matched to a gene: 6. The germline V gene has CDR1 MNHNS and CDR2 SASEGT.

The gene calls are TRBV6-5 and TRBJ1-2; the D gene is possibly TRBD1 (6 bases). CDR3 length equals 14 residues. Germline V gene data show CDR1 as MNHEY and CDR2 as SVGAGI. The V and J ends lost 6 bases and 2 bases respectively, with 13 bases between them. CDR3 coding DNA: TGTGCCAGCAGCCTACAGGGAGCCAACTATGGCTACACCTTC. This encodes CASSLQGANYGYTF.

CDR3 in amino acids: CASSQLAGGLNEQFF. CDR3 coding DNA: TGCGCCAGCAGCCAACTAGCGGGGGGACTCAATGAGCAGTTCTTC. This chain links TRBV5-1 with TRBJ2-1; TRBD2 matches 12 bases. V lost 4 bases, J lost 6 bases, and 5 bases stayed unmatched. The germline gives CDR1 SGHRS, CDR2 YFSETQ. The CDR3 is 15 residues long.

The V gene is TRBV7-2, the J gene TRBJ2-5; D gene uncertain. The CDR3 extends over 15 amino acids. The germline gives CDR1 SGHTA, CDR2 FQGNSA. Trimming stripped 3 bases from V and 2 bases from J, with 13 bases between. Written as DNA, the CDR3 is TGTGCCAGCAGCTTGATAGCCAGGATTCAAGAGACCCAGTACTTC. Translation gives CASSLIARIQETQYF.

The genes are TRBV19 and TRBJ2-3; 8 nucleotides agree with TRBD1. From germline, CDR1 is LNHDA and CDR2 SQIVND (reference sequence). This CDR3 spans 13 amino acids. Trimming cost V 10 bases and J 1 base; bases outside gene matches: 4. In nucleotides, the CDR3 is TGTGCCAAACCGGGACAGGGCACAGATACGCAGTATTTT. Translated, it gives CAKPGQGTDTQYF. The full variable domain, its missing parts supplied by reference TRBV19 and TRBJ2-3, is DGGITQSPKYLFRKEGQNVTLSCEQNLNHDAMYWYRQDPGQGLRLIYYSQIVNDFQKGDIAEGYSVSREKKESFPLTVTSAQKNPTAFYLCAKPGQGTDTQYFGPGTRLTVL.

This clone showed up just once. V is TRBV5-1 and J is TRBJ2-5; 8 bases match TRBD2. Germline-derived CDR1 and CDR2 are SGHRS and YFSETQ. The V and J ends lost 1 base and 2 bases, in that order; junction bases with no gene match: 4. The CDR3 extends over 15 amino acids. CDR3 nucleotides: TGCGCCAGCAGCTTGAGTAGCGGGGCACAAGAGACCCAGTACTTC. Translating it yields CASSLSSGAQETQYF.

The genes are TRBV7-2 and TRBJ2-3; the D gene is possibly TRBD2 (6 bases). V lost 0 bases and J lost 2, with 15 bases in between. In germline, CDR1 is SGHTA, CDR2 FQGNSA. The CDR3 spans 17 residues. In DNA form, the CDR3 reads TGTGCCAGCAGCTTAGCGCGGGGAGGCGTTTCCACAGATACGCAGTATTTT. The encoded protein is CASSLARGGVSTDTQYF.

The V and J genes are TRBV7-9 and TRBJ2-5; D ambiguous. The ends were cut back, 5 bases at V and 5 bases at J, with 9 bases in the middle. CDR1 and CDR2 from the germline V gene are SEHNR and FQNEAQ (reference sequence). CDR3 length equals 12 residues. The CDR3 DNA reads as TGTGCCAGCAGCCGAGCTGGGGAGACCCAGTACTTC. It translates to CASSRAGETQYF.

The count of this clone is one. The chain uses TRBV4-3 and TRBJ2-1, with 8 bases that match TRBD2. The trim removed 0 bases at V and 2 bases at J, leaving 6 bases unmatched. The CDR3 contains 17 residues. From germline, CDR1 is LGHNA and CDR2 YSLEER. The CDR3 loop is CASSQDMGGGTYNEQFF. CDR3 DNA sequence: TGCGCCAGCAGCCAAGATATGGGCGGGGGGACCTACAATGAGCAGTTCTTC.

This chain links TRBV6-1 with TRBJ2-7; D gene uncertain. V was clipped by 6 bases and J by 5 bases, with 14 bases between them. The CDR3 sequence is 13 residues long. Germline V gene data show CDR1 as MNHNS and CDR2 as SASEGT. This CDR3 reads CASSRVRSNEQYF. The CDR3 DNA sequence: TGTGCCAGCAGCCGTGTGCGATCGAACGAGCAGTACTTC.